This record covers a single TCR beta chain. Its antigen is as yet unknown. Germline CDR1 is MGHDK and CDR2 is SYGVNS. The CDR3 has 13 amino acids. Trimming cost V 5 bases and J 9 bases, with 16 bases left between them. Using immunoSEQ multiplex PCR, the repertoire was profiled, and TCRdb retains in-frame clones only, with some absent. The sample lists around 150,000 clones; 88% were seen once. The entry originates in a study of T cell responses to AZD1222 COVID-19 vaccine. General study findings and limits: The span of vaccine-associated CD4 TCRs extended across spike, with dominance at 160-218 and 743-854. Of the AZD1222 recipients, only five to seven were seropositive at baseline. With two AZD1222 doses given, Spike-specific TCR breadth and depth both rose.

Sequences were derived from peripheral blood, sampled on day 0 of AZD1222 vaccination. The chain employs TRBV25-1 and TRBJ1-2; perhaps TRBD1 as D (6 bases). The sequence came from an adult in good health. For the CDR3, the DNA is TGTGCCAGCAGTCGGGACAACCTAAATCGCTACACCTTC. As protein: CASSRDNLNRYTF.